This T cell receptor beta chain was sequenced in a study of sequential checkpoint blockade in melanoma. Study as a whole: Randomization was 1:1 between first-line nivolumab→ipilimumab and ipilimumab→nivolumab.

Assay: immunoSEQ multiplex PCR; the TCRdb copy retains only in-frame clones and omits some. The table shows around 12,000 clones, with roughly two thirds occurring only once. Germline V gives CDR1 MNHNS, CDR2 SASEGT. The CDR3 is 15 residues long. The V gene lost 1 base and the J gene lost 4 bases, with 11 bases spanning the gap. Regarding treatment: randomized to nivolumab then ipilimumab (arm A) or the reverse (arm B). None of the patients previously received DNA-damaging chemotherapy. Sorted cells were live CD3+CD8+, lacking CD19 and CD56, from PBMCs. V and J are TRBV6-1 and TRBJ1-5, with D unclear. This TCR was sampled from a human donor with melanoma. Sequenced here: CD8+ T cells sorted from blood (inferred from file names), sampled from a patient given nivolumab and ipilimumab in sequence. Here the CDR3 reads CASSEDRRANQPQHF. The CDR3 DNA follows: TGTGCCAGCAGTGAAGATAGGAGGGCTAATCAGCCCCAGCATTTT.